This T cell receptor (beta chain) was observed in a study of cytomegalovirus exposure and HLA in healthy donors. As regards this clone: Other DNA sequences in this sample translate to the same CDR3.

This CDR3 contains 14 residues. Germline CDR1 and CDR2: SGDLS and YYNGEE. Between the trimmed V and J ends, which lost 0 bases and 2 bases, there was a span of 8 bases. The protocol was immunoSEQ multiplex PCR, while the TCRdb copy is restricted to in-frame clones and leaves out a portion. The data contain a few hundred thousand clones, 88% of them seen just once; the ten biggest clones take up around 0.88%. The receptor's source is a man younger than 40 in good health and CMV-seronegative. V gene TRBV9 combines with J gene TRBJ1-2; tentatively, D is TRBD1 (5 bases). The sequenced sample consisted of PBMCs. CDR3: CASSVAGLNYGYTF. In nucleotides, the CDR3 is TGTGCCAGCAGCGTAGCGGGACTCAACTATGGCTACACCTTC.